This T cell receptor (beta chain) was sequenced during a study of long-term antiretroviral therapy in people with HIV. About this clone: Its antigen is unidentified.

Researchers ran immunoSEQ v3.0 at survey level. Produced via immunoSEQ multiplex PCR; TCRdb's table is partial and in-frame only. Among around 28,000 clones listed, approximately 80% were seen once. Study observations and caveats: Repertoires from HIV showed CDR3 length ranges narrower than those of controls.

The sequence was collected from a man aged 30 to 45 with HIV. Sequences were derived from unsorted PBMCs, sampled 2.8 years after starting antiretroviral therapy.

The CDR3: CSVWWNYGYTF. The CDR3 DNA reads as TGCAGCGTTTGGTGGAACTATGGCTACACCTTC. J is TRBJ1-2 and V is TRBV29-1; no definite D call. Germline CDR1 reads SQVTM; CDR2 reads ANQGSEA. The CDR3 is 11 residues long. V was shortened by 5 bases and J by 2 bases, with 6 bases between the two germline ends.